Presented here are 4 T cell receptor beta chains from one specimen sequenced in a study of CD8 T cells in Susac syndrome. An input of roughly 0.5 to 1 ug of RNA was subjected to reverse transcription using random hexamers. TCRdb recomputed calls from the immunoSEQ multiplex PCR reads with MiXCR, one row per CDR3 protein. Of 150,000 to 200,000 distinct CDR3 sequences listed, about 94% are singletons. Sequenced input: CD4+ T cells from PBMCs. The receptors derive from a human donor in good health.

The gene calls are TRBV2 and TRBJ2-5; no clear D gene. The ends were cut back, 8 bases at V and 1 base at J, with 5 bases in the middle. In germline, CDR1 is SNHLY, CDR2 FYNNEI. The CDR3 loop spans 11 amino acids. As DNA, the CDR3 is TGTGCCAGCTTAACCCAAGAGACCCAGTACTTC. Amino acid sequence: CASLTQETQYF.

The chain carries TRBV4-2 and TRBJ1-5; D unclear. CDR1 and CDR2 from the germline V gene are LGHNA and YNFKEQ. The CDR3 contains 17 residues. V dropped 4 bases and J dropped 9 bases, with 25 bases sitting between them. The CDR3 loop reads CASSRTPISPPPRPQHF. Written as DNA, the CDR3 is TGTGCCAGCAGCCGCACACCCATAAGCCCACCACCACGGCCCCAGCATTTT.

The V gene is TRBV29-1, the J gene TRBJ2-2; D unresolved. The V and J ends lost 6 bases and 3 bases respectively, with 8 bases between them. The CDR3 covers 12 residues. Germline V gene sequence: CDR1 SQVTM, CDR2 ANQGSEA. The DNA for the CDR3 is TGCAGCGTCCGACGGGACACCGGGGAGCTGTTTTTT. Its translation: CSVRRDTGELFF.

The J gene is TRBJ2-3, the V gene TRBV4-1; D gene ambiguous. There are 13 residues in the CDR3. Germline CDR1 reads MGHRA; CDR2 reads YSYEKL. The V end lost 8 bases, the J end lost 4 bases, and 13 bases lay between the germline ends. CDR3 region: CASGPTRPDTQYF. CDR3 bases: TGCGCCAGCGGCCCAACGAGGCCAGATACGCAGTATTTT.